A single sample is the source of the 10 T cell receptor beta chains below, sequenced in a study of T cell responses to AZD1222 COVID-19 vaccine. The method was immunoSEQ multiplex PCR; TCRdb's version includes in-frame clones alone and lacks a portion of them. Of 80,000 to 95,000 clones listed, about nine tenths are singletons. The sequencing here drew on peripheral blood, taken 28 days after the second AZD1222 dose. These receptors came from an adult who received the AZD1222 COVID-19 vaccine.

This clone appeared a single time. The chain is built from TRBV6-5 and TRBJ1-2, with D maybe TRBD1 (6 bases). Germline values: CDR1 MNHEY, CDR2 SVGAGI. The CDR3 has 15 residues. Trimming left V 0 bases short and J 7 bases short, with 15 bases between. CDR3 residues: CASSYSTAQGIGYTF. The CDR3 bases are TGTGCCAGCAGTTACTCGACCGCTCAGGGGATTGGCTACACCTTC.

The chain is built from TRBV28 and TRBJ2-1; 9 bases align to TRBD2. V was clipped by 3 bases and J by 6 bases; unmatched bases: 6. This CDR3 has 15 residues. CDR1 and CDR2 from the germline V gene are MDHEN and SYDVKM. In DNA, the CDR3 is TGTGCCAGCAGTTTTGCGCGGGGGGGCCTCAATGAGCAGTTCTTC. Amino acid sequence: CASSFARGGLNEQFF.

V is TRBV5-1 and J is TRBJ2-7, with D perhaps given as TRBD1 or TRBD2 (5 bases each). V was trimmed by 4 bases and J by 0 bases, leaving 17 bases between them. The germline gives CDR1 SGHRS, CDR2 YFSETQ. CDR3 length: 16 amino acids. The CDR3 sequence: CASSTGTVDSSYEQYF. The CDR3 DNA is TGCGCCAGCAGCACTGGGACGGTCGATAGCTCCTACGAGCAGTACTTC.

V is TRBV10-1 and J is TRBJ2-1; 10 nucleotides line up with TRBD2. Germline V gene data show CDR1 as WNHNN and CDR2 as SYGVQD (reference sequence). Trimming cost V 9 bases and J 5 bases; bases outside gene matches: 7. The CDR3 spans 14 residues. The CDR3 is CASSLAGADNEQFF. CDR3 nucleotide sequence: TGCGCCAGTTCCCTAGCGGGGGCCGACAATGAGCAGTTCTTC.

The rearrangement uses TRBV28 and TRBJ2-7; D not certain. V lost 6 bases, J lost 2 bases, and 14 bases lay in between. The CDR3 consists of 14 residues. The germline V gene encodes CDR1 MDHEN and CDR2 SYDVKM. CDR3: CASRSGPRPYEQYF. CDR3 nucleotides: TGTGCCAGCAGATCCGGGCCTCGGCCCTACGAGCAGTACTTC.

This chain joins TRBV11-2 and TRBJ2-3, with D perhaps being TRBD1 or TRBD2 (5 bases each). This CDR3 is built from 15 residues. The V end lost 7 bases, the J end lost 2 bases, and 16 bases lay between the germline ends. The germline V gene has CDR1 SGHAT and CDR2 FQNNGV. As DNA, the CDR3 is TGTGCCAGCAAACATCCTCTAGGGACCACAGATACGCAGTATTTT. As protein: CASKHPLGTTDTQYF. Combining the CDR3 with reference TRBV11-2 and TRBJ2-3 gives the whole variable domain EAGVAQSPRYKIIEKRQSVAFWCNPISGHATLYWYQQILGQGPKLLIQFQNNGVVDDSQLPKDRFSAERLKGVDSTLKIQPAKLEDSAVYLCASKHPLGTTDTQYFGPGTRLTVL.

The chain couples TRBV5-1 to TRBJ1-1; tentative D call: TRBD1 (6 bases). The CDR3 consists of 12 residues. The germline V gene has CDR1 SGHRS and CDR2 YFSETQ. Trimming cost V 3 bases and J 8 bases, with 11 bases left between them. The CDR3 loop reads CASSYGQSEAFF. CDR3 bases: TGCGCCAGCAGCTATGGACAGTCAGAAGCTTTCTTT.

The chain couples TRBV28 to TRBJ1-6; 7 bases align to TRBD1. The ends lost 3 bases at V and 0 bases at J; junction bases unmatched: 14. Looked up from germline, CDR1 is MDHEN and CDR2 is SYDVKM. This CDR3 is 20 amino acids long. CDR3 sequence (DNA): TGTGCCAGCAGTTTGTCCCCCGAACAGGGGCCGAGCTCCTATAATTCACCCCTCCACTTT. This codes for CASSLSPEQGPSSYNSPLHF.

Here the CDR3 DNA reads TGTGCCAGCAGCACGCGGACAGGAGACACTGAAGCTTTCTTT. Translating gives CASSTRTGDTEAFF. J is TRBJ1-1 and V is TRBV9, with TRBD1 identical over 7 bases. CDR1 is SGDLS, CDR2 YYNGEE, per germline. The ends lost 4 bases at V and 3 bases at J; junction bases unmatched: 6. This CDR3 contains 14 residues.

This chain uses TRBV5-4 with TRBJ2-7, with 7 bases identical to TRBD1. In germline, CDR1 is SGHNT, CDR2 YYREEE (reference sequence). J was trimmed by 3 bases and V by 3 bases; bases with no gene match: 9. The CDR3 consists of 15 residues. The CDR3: CASSSTRDSFYEQYF. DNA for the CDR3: TGTGCCAGCAGCTCGACCCGGGACAGTTTCTACGAGCAGTACTTC.